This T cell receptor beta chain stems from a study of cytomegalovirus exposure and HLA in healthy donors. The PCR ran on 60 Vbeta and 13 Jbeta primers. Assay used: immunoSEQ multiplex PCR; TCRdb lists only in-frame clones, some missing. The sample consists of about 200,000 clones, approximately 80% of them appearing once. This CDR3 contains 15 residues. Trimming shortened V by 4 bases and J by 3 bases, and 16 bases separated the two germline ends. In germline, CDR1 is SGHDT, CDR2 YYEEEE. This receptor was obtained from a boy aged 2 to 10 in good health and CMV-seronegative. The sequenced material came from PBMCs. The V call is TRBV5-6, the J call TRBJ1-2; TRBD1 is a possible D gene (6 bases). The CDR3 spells CASSAPGAGHYGYTF. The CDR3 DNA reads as TGTGCCAGCAGCGCGCCAGGGGCAGGCCACTATGGCTACACCTTC.